The 13 T cell receptor beta chains below come from one sample, sequenced in a study of OX40 agonist ivuxolimab in advanced cancers. This table comes from immunoSEQ multiplex PCR, and its TCRdb copy is limited to in-frame clones, with some not included. Found here are tens of thousands of clones, around 82% of them singletons; the top ten hold approximately 5%. Sample: CD4+ or CD8+ T cells sorted from blood, taken in a trial of the OX40 agonist ivuxolimab. All receptors come from an adult with an advanced solid tumor such as melanoma, head and neck, liver or kidney cancer.

This clone was counted at least ten times. The chain joins TRBV5-1 to TRBJ2-7, with 7 bases fitting TRBD2. CDR1 SGHRS and CDR2 YFSETQ come from the germline V gene. The CDR3 is 14 residues long. Trimming at V came to 3 bases and at J to 6 bases, leaving 9 bases not matched to a gene. Written as DNA, the CDR3 is TGCGCCAGCAGCTCCACCCCCTCGGGAGGCGAGCAGTACTTC. Translating it yields CASSSTPSGGEQYF.

Only one count was recorded for this clone. The chain couples TRBV28 to TRBJ2-4; TRBD1 is a possible D gene (6 bases). Germline lookup yields CDR1 MDHEN and CDR2 SYDVKM. The CDR3 extends over 11 amino acids. V was shortened by 5 bases and J by 10 bases, with 9 bases between the two germline ends. The CDR3 DNA reads as TGTGCCAGCAGTCAGGGGCGAATTCAGTACTTC. Amino acid sequence: CASSQGRIQYF. Combining the CDR3 with reference TRBV28 and TRBJ2-4 gives the whole variable domain DVKVTQSSRYLVKRTGEKVFLECVQDMDHENMFWYRQDPGLGLRLIYFSYDVKMKEKGDIPEGYSVSREKKERFSLILESASTNQTSMYLCASSQGRIQYFGAGTRLSVL.

J is TRBJ1-2 and V is TRBV7-9, with TRBD1 identical over 7 bases. The CDR3 contains 14 residues. The germline gives CDR1 SEHNR, CDR2 FQNEAQ (reference sequence). The V and J ends lost 5 bases and 8 bases, in that order; junction bases with no gene match: 11. CDR3 sequence: CASSPGQWTGGYTF. The CDR3 DNA is TGTGCCAGCAGCCCGGGACAGTGGACGGGCGGCTACACCTTC.

This clone was picked up a small number of times. V usage is TRBV13 and J usage is TRBJ1-1; D perhaps matches TRBD1 (6 bases). This CDR3 region has 13 residues. Germline CDR1 is PRHDT and CDR2 is FYEKMQ (reference sequence). Trimming took off 8 bases at V and 3 bases at J, with 13 bases between the two ends. The CDR3 bases are TGTGCCAGCCAGGGGATGTGGGACACTGAAGCTTTCTTT. Its translation is CASQGMWDTEAFF.

V and J are TRBV11-2 and TRBJ2-7; D perhaps matches TRBD1 (6 bases). V was clipped by 5 bases and J by 2 bases, with 13 bases between them. From germline, CDR1 is SGHAT and CDR2 FQNNGV. The CDR3 extends over 14 amino acids. In DNA, the CDR3 is TGTGCCAGCAGCCCCCGGGACACCACCTACGAGCAGTACTTC. Its translation: CASSPRDTTYEQYF.

This chain uses TRBV19 with TRBJ2-7; D could derive from TRBD1 or TRBD2 (5 bases each). With 3 bases removed from V and 2 bases from J, the gap between germline ends came to 11 bases. CDR1 and CDR2 (germline): LNHDA, SQIVND (reference sequence). The CDR3 totals 14 residues. The CDR3 DNA sequence: TGTGCCAGTAGTATGGGACGTCCAGCCTACGAGCAGTACTTC. It specifies CASSMGRPAYEQYF.

This clone was seen only once. DNA for the CDR3: TGTGCCAGTAGTATGAGGACTAGAACCCTCGAGCAGTACTTC. Protein product: CASSMRTRTLEQYF. The chain recombines TRBV19 with TRBJ2-5; 7 nucleotides line up with TRBD2. Matching the DNA end better, TRBJ2-7 makes the J call doubtful. The germline V gene has CDR1 LNHDA and CDR2 SQIVND (reference sequence). CDR3 length equals 14 residues.

The chain employs TRBV18 and TRBJ2-5, with 7 positions matching TRBD1. The J call may be faulty, since TRBJ2-7 better matches the DNA end. Germline values: CDR1 KGHSH, CDR2 LQKENI. There are 15 residues in the CDR3. Here the CDR3 DNA reads TGTGCCAGCTCACCAGCCCGGGACAGATCCTACGAGCAGTACTTC. This gives the protein CASSPARDRSYEQYF.

The chain combines TRBV6-6 with TRBJ1-5; D not certain. Between the trimmed V and J ends, which lost 1 base and 3 bases, there was a span of 7 bases. The CDR3 has 14 amino acids. Germline CDR1 reads MNHNY; CDR2 reads SVGAGI (reference sequence). CDR3 sequence (DNA): TGTGCCAGCAGTTACTACACAGACAATCAGCCCCAGCATTTT. Translating it yields CASSYYTDNQPQHF.

The chain uses TRBV19 and TRBJ2-2; 9 bases are shared with TRBD1. This CDR3 contains 19 residues. CDR1 and CDR2 from the germline V gene are LNHDA and SQIVND (reference sequence). V gave up 6 bases and J gave up 3 bases; unmatched junction bases: 17. The CDR3 is CASSFRPLTGGAYTGELFF. DNA for the CDR3: TGTGCCAGTAGCTTTCGACCCCTAACAGGGGGCGCGTACACCGGGGAGCTGTTTTTT.

This rearrangement joins TRBV5-4 to TRBJ2-1; TRBD2 matches 12 bases. The V gene's germline CDR1 is SGHNT and CDR2 YYREEE (reference sequence). J gave up 9 bases and V 4 bases, and 14 bases lay outside the gene matches. The CDR3 has 17 amino acids. DNA for the CDR3: TGTGCCAGCAGCCCCAAGGTACTAGCGGGAGGAGAGGGTGAGCAGTTCTTC. It translates to CASSPKVLAGGEGEQFF.

The rearrangement uses TRBV4-2 and TRBJ2-3; 8 bases line up with TRBD2. There are 13 residues in the CDR3. CDR1 and CDR2 (germline): LGHNA, YNFKEQ. V was clipped by 4 bases and J by 6 bases; unmatched bases: 3. The CDR3 nucleotides read TGTGCCAGCAGCCTAGTAGCGGGGGATACGCAGTATTTT. It yields the protein CASSLVAGDTQYF.

This sequence joins TRBV5-6 and TRBJ2-1; D unclear. Germline CDR1 and CDR2: SGHDT and YYEEEE. There are 12 residues in the CDR3. The germline V and J ends were trimmed by 2 bases and 8 bases, with 8 bases remaining between them. The CDR3 is CASSFGVDEQFF. Here the CDR3 DNA reads TGTGCCAGCAGCTTCGGAGTGGATGAGCAGTTCTTC.